A selection of T cell receptor beta chains follows, all from one sample in a study of blood T cell repertoires in COVID-19. Generated by immunoSEQ multiplex PCR, the TCRdb table keeps only in-frame clones and is missing some. The sample carries 250,000 to 300,000 clones, approximately 91% recorded once. Sequenced material: peripheral blood. The receptor set was obtained from a woman younger than 45 with acute or convalescent COVID-19. CDR3s include the opening cysteine and the closing phenylalanine or tryptophan. Fields, in order: V gene, D gene, clone size, J gene, CDR3 protein, CDR3 DNA. D genes are given only for firm matches. Clone sizes are given selectively: once, few, many, or a class where the clone is expanded.

V: TRBV6-2/TRBV6-3; D: NA; size: NA; J: TRBJ1-4; CDR3: CASSEGTLQRGKLFF; DNA: TGTGCCAGCAGCGAAGGAACTCTTCAGCGTGGAAAACTGTTTTTT
V: TRBV6-5; D: TRBD2; size: NA; J: TRBJ2-2; CDR3: CASSLSGTNTGELFF; DNA: TGTGCCAGCAGTTTGAGCGGGACGAACACCGGGGAGCTGTTTTTT
V: TRBV3-1/TRBV3-2; D: TRBD1; size: NA; J: TRBJ1-3; CDR3: CASRPDRASGNTIYF; DNA: TGTGCCAGCAGGCCGGACAGGGCCTCTGGAAACACCATATATTTT
V: TRBV10-3; D: NA; size: NA; J: TRBJ1-6; CDR3: CAISESQGDSYNSPLHF; DNA: TGTGCCATCAGTGAGTCGCAGGGTGACTCCTATAATTCACCCCTCCACTTT
V: TRBV19; D: TRBD2; size: NA; J: TRBJ2-1; CDR3: CASSIGGLAGVGEQFF; DNA: TGTGCCAGTAGTATAGGAGGTCTAGCGGGAGTCGGTGAGCAGTTCTTC
V: TRBV30; D: TRBD1; size: NA; J: TRBJ1-5; CDR3: CAWSSNRGQGNQPQHF; DNA: TGTGCCTGGAGTTCCAACAGGGGCCAAGGCAATCAGCCCCAGCATTTT
V: TRBV6-4; D: TRBD2; size: NA; J: TRBJ2-3; CDR3: CASSELAGSTDTQYF; DNA: TGTGCCAGCAGTGAACTAGCGGGCAGCACAGATACGCAGTATTTT
V: TRBV6-2/TRBV6-3; D: TRBD2; size: NA; J: TRBJ2-2; CDR3: CASSKSGRTALNTGELFF; DNA: TGTGCCAGCAGTAAAAGCGGGAGGACTGCCCTGAACACCGGGGAGCTGTTTTTT
V: TRBV30; D: TRBD2; size: NA; J: TRBJ2-1; CDR3: CAWNLLAGAYNEQFF; DNA: TGTGCCTGGAACCTTCTAGCGGGAGCATACAATGAGCAGTTCTTC
V: TRBV20-1; D: NA; size: NA; J: TRBJ2-3; CDR3: CSARGGIAQYF; DNA: TGCAGTGCTAGGGGCGGGATTGCGCAGTATTTT
V: TRBV19; D: NA; size: NA; J: TRBJ1-2; CDR3: CASSTREGYGYTF; DNA: TGTGCCAGTAGTACCAGGGAGGGCTATGGCTACACCTTC
V: TRBV29-1; D: TRBD2; size: NA; J: TRBJ2-7; CDR3: CSVEDLGTRPYEQYF; DNA: TGCAGCGTTGAAGATCTCGGGACTAGGCCCTACGAGCAGTACTTC
V: TRBV30; D: NA; size: few; J: TRBJ1-3; CDR3: CARGGLGNTIYF; DNA: TGTGCCCGCGGGGGCCTTGGAAACACCATATATTTT
V: TRBV7-2; D: NA; size: NA; J: TRBJ2-1; CDR3: CASSLADRSQFF; DNA: TGTGCCAGCAGCTTAGCGGACAGATCTCAGTTCTTC
V: TRBV21-1; D: NA; size: NA; J: TRBJ2-7; CDR3: CASSTGRGANVAGSTYEQYF; DNA: TGTGCCAGCAGCACCGGACGGGGGGCAAACGTAGCGGGTTCAACCTACGAGCAGTACTTC
V: TRBV12-3/TRBV12-4; D: NA; size: few; J: TRBJ1-2; CDR3: CASSSDMWRGYTF; DNA: TGTGCCAGCAGTTCCGACATGTGGCGTGGCTACACCTTC
V: TRBV10-1; D: TRBD2; size: NA; J: TRBJ2-1; CDR3: CASSPWTSGRDPSSYNEQFF; DNA: TGCGCCAGCAGTCCCTGGACTAGCGGACGTGACCCGAGCTCCTACAATGAGCAGTTCTTC
V: TRBV7-2; D: NA; size: once; J: TRBJ2-7; CDR3: CASSFPGSHYEQYF; DNA: TGTGCCAGCAGCTTCCCCGGGTCACACTACGAGCAGTACTTC
V: TRBV6-2/TRBV6-3; D: TRBD1; size: NA; J: TRBJ1-2; CDR3: CASSRDRVEGYTF; DNA: TGTGCCAGCAGCCGCGACAGGGTGGAAGGCTACACCTTC
V: TRBV27; D: TRBD2; size: NA; J: TRBJ2-1; CDR3: CASRPSGRVDNEQFF; DNA: TGTGCCAGCAGACCCAGCGGGAGGGTAGACAATGAGCAGTTCTTC
V: TRBV18; D: TRBD2; size: NA; J: TRBJ2-1; CDR3: CASSPLPGGSSYNEQFF; DNA: TGTGCCAGCTCACCACTTCCGGGAGGGAGCTCCTACAATGAGCAGTTCTTC
V: TRBV12-3/TRBV12-4; D: NA; size: NA; J: TRBJ1-6; CDR3: CASSPGENSPLHF; DNA: TGTGCCAGCAGTCCAGGGGAAAATTCACCCCTCCACTTT
V: TRBV7-9; D: NA; size: once; J: TRBJ2-4; CDR3: CASSRGAKNIQYF; DNA: TGTGCCAGCAGCAGAGGGGCCAAAAACATTCAGTACTTC
V: TRBV11-2; D: NA; size: NA; J: TRBJ2-7; CDR3: CASSPGGGLLYEQYF; DNA: TGTGCCAGCAGCCCAGGCGGAGGGTTACTCTACGAGCAGTACTTC
V: TRBV3-1/TRBV3-2; D: TRBD2; size: NA; J: TRBJ2-5; CDR3: CASSQLLVAGGGETQYF; DNA: TGTGCCAGCAGCCAATTGCTCGTAGCGGGAGGAGGGGAGACCCAGTACTTC
V: TRBV12-3/TRBV12-4; D: NA; size: NA; J: TRBJ2-7; CDR3: CASSSRQSYEQYF; DNA: TGTGCCAGCAGTTCTCGACAGTCCTACGAGCAGTACTTC
V: TRBV7-9; D: NA; size: NA; J: TRBJ1-2; CDR3: CASSLQTGSFGYTF; DNA: TGTGCCAGCAGCTTACAGACTGGGAGCTTTGGCTACACCTTC
V: TRBV9; D: NA; size: NA; J: TRBJ1-2; CDR3: CASSVAGPGGYTF; DNA: TGTGCCAGCAGCGTAGCTGGCCCTGGTGGCTACACCTTC
V: TRBV9; D: NA; size: NA; J: TRBJ1-1; CDR3: CASSVAGMNTEAFF; DNA: TGTGCCAGCAGCGTAGCCGGGATGAACACTGAAGCTTTCTTT
V: TRBV14; D: NA; size: NA; J: TRBJ1-6; CDR3: CASSFSGMGAGSPLHF; DNA: TGTGCCAGCAGCTTTAGCGGGATGGGTGCCGGTTCACCCCTCCACTTT
V: TRBV11-3; D: NA; size: NA; J: TRBJ2-7; CDR3: CASSLDAAGYYEQYF; DNA: TGTGCCAGCAGCTTAGACGCGGCCGGATACTACGAGCAGTACTTC
V: TRBV3-1/TRBV3-2; D: TRBD2; size: once; J: TRBJ2-3; CDR3: CASSPSGGGRTQYF; DNA: TGTGCCAGCAGCCCTAGCGGGGGGGGTCGTACGCAGTATTTT
V: TRBV25-1; D: TRBD1; size: NA; J: TRBJ2-1; CDR3: CASSADRGRKYNEQFF; DNA: TGTGCCAGCAGCGCTGACAGGGGGCGCAAGTACAATGAGCAGTTCTTC
V: TRBV6-5; D: TRBD2; size: NA; J: TRBJ2-1; CDR3: CASSSGGRWNEQFF; DNA: TGTGCCAGCAGTTCGGGCGGGAGATGGAATGAGCAGTTCTTC
V: TRBV3-1/TRBV3-2; D: NA; size: once; J: TRBJ2-1; CDR3: CASSQTLASTEQFF; DNA: TGTGCCAGCAGCCAGACGTTAGCTAGCACTGAGCAGTTCTTC